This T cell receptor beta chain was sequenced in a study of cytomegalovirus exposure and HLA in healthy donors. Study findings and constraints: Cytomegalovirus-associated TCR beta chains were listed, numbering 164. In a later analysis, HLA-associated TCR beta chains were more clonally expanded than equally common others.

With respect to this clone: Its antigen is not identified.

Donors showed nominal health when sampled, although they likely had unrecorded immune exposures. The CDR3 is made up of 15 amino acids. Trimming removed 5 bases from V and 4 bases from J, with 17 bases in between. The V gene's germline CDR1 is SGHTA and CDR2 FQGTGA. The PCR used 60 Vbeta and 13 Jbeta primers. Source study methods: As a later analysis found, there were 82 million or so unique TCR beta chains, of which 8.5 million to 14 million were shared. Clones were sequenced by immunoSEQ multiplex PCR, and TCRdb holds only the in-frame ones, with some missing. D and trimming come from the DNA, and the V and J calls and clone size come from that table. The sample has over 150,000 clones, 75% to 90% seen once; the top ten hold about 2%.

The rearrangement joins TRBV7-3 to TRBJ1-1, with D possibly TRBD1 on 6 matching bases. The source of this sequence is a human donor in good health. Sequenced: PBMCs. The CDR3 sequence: CASSPNTGSPTEAFF. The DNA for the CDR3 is TGTGCCAGCAGCCCTAACACAGGGAGTCCCACTGAAGCTTTCTTT.